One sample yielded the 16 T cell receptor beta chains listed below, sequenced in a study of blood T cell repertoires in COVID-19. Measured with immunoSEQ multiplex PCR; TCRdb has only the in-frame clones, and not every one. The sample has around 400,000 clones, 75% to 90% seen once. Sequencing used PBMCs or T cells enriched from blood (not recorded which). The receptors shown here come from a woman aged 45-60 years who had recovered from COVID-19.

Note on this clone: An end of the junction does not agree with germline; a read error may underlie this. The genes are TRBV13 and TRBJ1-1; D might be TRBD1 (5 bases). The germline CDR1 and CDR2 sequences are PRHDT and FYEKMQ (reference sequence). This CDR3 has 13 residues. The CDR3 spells CASSLKGNAEAFF. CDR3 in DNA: TGTGCCAGCAGCTTAAAGGGGAACGCTGAAGCTTTCTTT.

CDR3 amino acids: CASSSPTFSALTQYF. The DNA of the CDR3 is TGTGCCAGCAGCAGTCCGACTTTTTCTGCCCTTACGCAGTATTTT. The chain recombines TRBV7-9 with TRBJ2-3, with D hard to call. This CDR3 has 15 amino acids. Germline V CDR1 and CDR2: SEHNR, FQNEAQ (reference sequence). Trimming removed 5 bases at V and 8 bases at J, with 20 bases between.

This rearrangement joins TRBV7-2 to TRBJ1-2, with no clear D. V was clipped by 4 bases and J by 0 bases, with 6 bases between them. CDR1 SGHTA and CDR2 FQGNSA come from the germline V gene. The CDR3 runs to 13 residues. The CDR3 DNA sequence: TGTGCCAGCAGCTCCGGGACTAACTATGGCTACACCTTC. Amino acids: CASSSGTNYGYTF.

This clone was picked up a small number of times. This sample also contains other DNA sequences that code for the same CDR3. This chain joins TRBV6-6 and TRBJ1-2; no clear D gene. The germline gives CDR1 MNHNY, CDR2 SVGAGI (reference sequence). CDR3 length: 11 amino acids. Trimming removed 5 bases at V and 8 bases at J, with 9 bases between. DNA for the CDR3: TGTGCCAGCAGTACGGGTGGGGGCTACACCTTC. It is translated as CASSTGGGYTF.

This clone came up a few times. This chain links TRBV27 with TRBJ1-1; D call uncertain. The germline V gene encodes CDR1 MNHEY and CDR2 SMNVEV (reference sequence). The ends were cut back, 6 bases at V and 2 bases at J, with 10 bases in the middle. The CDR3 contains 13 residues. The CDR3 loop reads CASSSPLNTEAFF. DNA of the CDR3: TGTGCCAGCAGCTCTCCACTCAACACTGAAGCTTTCTTT.

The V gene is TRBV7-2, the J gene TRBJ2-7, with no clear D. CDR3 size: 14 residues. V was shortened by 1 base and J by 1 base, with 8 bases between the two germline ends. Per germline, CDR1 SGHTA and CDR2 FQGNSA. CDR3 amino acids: CASSLGHVSYEQYF. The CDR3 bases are TGTGCCAGCAGCTTAGGGCACGTTTCCTACGAGCAGTACTTC. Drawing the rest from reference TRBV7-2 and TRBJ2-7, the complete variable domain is GAGVSQSPSNKVTEKGKDVELRCDPISGHTALYWYRQSLGQGLEFLIYFQGNSAPDKSGLPSDRFSAERTGGSVSTLTIQRTQQEDSAVYLCASSLGHVSYEQYFGPGTRLTVT.

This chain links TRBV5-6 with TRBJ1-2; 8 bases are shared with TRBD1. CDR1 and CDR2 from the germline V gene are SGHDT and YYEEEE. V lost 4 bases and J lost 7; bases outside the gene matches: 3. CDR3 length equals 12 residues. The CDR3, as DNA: TGTGCCAGCAGCCGTGACAGGGGTGGCTACACCTTC. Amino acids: CASSRDRGGYTF.

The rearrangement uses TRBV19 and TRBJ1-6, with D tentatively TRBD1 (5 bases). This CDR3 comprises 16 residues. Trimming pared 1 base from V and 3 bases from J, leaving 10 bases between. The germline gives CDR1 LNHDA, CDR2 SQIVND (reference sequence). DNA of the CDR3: TGTGCCAGTAGTATAGGCGACAGCATCTATAATTCACCCCTCCACTTT. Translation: CASSIGDSIYNSPLHF.

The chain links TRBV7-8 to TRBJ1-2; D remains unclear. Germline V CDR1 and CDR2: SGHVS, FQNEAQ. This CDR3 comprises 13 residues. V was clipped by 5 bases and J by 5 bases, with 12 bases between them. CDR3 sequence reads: CASSPAPVYGYTF. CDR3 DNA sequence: TGTGCCAGCAGCCCAGCGCCGGTTTATGGCTACACCTTC.

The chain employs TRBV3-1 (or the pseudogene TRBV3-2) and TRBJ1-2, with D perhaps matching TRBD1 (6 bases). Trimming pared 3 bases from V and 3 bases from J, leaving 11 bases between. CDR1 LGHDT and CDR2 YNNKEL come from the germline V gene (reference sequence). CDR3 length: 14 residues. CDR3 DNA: TGTGCCAGCAGCCAGTCAGGGGCGTACTATGGCTACACCTTC. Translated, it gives CASSQSGAYYGYTF.

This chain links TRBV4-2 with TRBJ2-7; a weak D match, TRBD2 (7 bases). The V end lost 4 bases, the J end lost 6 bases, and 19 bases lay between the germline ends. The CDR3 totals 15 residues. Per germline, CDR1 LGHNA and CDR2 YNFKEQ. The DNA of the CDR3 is TGTGCCAGCAGCCGACAGCGGGAAGGGGGTTTCGAGCAGTACTTC. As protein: CASSRQREGGFEQYF.

CDR3 region: CASSSRDREQYF. The CDR3 bases are TGTGCCAGCAGTTCCAGGGACAGGGAGCAGTACTTC. The chain links TRBV12-3 or TRBV12-4 to TRBJ2-7, with 8 bases aligning to TRBD1. The CDR3 spans 12 residues. J was trimmed by 7 bases and V by 4 bases; bases with no gene match: 3.

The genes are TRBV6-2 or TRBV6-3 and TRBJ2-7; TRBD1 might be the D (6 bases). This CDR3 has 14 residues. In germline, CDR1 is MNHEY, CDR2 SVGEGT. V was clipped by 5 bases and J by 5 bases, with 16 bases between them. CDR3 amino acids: CASSRTGNQDEQYF. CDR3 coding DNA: TGTGCCAGCAGTCGAACAGGGAACCAGGACGAGCAGTACTTC.

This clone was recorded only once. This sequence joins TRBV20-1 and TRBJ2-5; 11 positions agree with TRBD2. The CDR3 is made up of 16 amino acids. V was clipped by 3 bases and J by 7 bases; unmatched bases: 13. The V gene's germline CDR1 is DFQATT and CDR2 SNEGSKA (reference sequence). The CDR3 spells CSASPISSGRWGTQYF. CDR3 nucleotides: TGCAGTGCTAGTCCCATTTCTAGCGGGAGGTGGGGGACCCAGTACTTC.

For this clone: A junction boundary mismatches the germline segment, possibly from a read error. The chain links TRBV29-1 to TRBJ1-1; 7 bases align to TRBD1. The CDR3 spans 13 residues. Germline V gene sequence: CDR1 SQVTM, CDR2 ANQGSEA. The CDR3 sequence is CSAGKGQNAEAFF. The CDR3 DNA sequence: TGCAGCGCTGGAAAGGGACAGAACGCTGAAGCTTTCTTT.

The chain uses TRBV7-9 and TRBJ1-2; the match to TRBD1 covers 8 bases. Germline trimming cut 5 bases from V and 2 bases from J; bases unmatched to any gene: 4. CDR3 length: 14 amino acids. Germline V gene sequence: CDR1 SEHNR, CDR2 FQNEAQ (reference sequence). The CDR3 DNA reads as TGTGCCAGCAGCCCTTGGACAGGGAACTATGGCTACACCTTC. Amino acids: CASSPWTGNYGYTF.